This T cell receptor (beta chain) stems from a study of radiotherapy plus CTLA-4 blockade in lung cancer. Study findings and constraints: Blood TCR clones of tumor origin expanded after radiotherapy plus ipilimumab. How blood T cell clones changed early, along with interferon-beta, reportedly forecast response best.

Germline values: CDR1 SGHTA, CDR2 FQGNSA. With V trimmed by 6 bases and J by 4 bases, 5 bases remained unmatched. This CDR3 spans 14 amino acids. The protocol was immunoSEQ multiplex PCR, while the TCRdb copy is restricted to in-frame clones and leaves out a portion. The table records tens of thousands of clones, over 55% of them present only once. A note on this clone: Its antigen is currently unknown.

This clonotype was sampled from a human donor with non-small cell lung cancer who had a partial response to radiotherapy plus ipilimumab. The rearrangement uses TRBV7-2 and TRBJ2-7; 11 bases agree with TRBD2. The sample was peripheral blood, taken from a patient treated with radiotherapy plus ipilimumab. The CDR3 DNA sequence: TGTGCCAGCAGTGTAGCGGGGGGGAAGTACGAGCAGTACTTC. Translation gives CASSVAGGKYEQYF.